This passage covers 21 T cell receptor beta chains from one sample sequenced in a study of shared clonotypes between healthy human individuals. Clones were sequenced by immunoSEQ multiplex PCR, and TCRdb holds only the in-frame ones, with some missing. This sample has fewer than 1 million clones, with 95% to 97% found just once. The naive CD8 fraction comprised CD45RO-negative cells positively selected for CCR7 and excluded terminally differentiated effector memory CD45RA+ cells. The sample comprised naive CD8+ T cells sorted from blood. The receptors originated from a man aged 25 to 40 in good health.

The genes are TRBV13 and TRBJ2-3, with 10 nucleotides matching TRBD2. Germline loops: CDR1 PRHDT, CDR2 FYEKMQ (reference sequence). The CDR3 is made up of 18 amino acids. V was pared by 5 bases and J by 6 bases, with 17 bases of the junction left unmatched. The CDR3 region has the DNA TGTGCCAGCAGCCCACCCCCCGGGACTAGCGTGCGGGTGGATACGCAGTATTTT. It encodes CASSPPPGTSVRVDTQYF.

The genes are TRBV7-2 and TRBJ2-7; possibly TRBD2 for D (7 bases). Germline V gives CDR1 SGHTA, CDR2 FQGNSA. This CDR3 has 16 amino acids. The ends were cut back, 5 bases at V and 4 bases at J, with 21 bases in the middle. CDR3 sequence: CASSPYGGLGMYEQYF. CDR3 DNA sequence: TGTGCCAGCAGCCCATACGGGGGGCTAGGTATGTACGAGCAGTACTTC. Variable domain in full (rest from reference TRBV7-2 and TRBJ2-7): GAGVSQSPSNKVTEKGKDVELRCDPISGHTALYWYRQSLGQGLEFLIYFQGNSAPDKSGLPSDRFSAERTGGSVSTLTIQRTQQEDSAVYLCASSPYGGLGMYEQYFGPGTRLTVT.

V is TRBV7-2 and J is TRBJ2-1; 8 nucleotides match TRBD1. Germline-derived CDR1 and CDR2 are SGHTA and FQGNSA. V trimming: 1 base; J trimming: 5 bases; junction bases outside the gene matches: 4. This CDR3 region has 15 residues. The CDR3 region is CASSLGDRPDNEQFF. The DNA of the CDR3 is TGTGCCAGCAGCTTAGGGGACAGGCCAGACAATGAGCAGTTCTTC. Complete variable domain (other parts from reference TRBV7-2 and TRBJ2-1): GAGVSQSPSNKVTEKGKDVELRCDPISGHTALYWYRQSLGQGLEFLIYFQGNSAPDKSGLPSDRFSAERTGGSVSTLTIQRTQQEDSAVYLCASSLGDRPDNEQFFGPGTRLTVL.

This chain joins TRBV4-1 and TRBJ2-3; D possibly corresponds to TRBD1 (7 bases). Per germline, CDR1 MGHRA and CDR2 YSYEKL. Trimming removed 1 base from V and 3 bases from J, with 20 bases in between. The CDR3 contains 18 residues. The CDR3 spells CASSQGDAEGAKTDTQYF. In DNA form, the CDR3 reads TGCGCCAGCAGCCAAGGAGATGCGGAGGGGGCGAAAACAGATACGCAGTATTTT.

This clone was found once. The chain has TRBV18 and TRBJ2-3; 7 bases are shared with TRBD1. In germline, CDR1 is KGHSH, CDR2 LQKENI. The J segment lost 2 bases and the V segment lost 6 bases, leaving 11 bases of the junction unmatched. The CDR3 is made up of 16 amino acids. CDR3 in DNA: TGTGCCAGCTCGCCTGGGGACAGCTACTTCACAGATACGCAGTATTTT. The encoded protein is CASSPGDSYFTDTQYF.

The chain couples TRBV2 to TRBJ1-2; 11 nucleotides match TRBD1. The CDR3 contains 14 residues. J gave up 8 bases and V 7 bases, and 9 bases lay outside the gene matches. Germline V gives CDR1 SNHLY, CDR2 FYNNEI. CDR3 nucleotide sequence: TGTGCCAGCAACGCAGGGACAGGGGGTATGGGCTACACCTTC. Its protein product is CASNAGTGGMGYTF.

The rearrangement joins TRBV5-1 to TRBJ2-7; 7 bases agree with TRBD2. The CDR3 covers 15 residues. J was trimmed by 2 bases and V by 4 bases; bases with no gene match: 9. CDR1 and CDR2 (germline): SGHRS, YFSETQ. CDR3: CASSNGLVSTYEQYF. CDR3 bases: TGCGCCAGCAGCAATGGACTAGTGAGCACCTACGAGCAGTACTTC.

The chain links TRBV13 to TRBJ2-7, with D maybe TRBD1 (6 bases). CDR1 is PRHDT, CDR2 FYEKMQ, per germline (reference sequence). V lost 2 bases and J 2 bases, leaving 13 bases between the germline ends. This CDR3 region has 15 residues. CDR3 in amino acids: CASSLQGRRAYEQYF. In DNA form, the CDR3 reads TGTGCCAGCAGCTTACAGGGGAGAAGGGCCTACGAGCAGTACTTC.

The chain recombines TRBV7-6 with TRBJ2-1, with D hard to call. This CDR3 has 13 amino acids. The germline V gene encodes CDR1 SGHVS and CDR2 FNYEAQ. V was cut by 3 bases and J by 2 bases, with 5 bases left in between. The CDR3 DNA reads as TGTGCCAGCAGCTTTGATACCTACAATGAGCAGTTCTTC. As protein: CASSFDTYNEQFF.

The V and J genes are TRBV7-9 and TRBJ2-1; D is perhaps TRBD1 or TRBD2 (5 bases each). CDR1 is SEHNR and CDR2 is FQNEAQ in the germline V gene (reference sequence). The CDR3 sequence is 17 residues long. V was cut by 0 bases and J by 7 bases, with 19 bases left in between. CDR3 in amino acids: CASSLASRGRRLNEQFF. CDR3 in DNA: TGTGCCAGCAGCTTAGCGTCCCGGGGACGACGTCTAAATGAGCAGTTCTTC. Supplemented by reference TRBV7-9 and TRBJ2-1, the full variable domain reads DTGVSQNPRHKITKRGQNVTFRCDPISEHNRLYWYRQTLGQGPEFLTYFQNEAQLEKSRLLSDRFSAERPKGSFSTLEIQRTEQGDSAMYLCASSLASRGRRLNEQFFGPGTRLTVL.

The chain joins TRBV5-8 to TRBJ2-7; D is uncertain. The CDR3 sequence is 14 residues long. The V and J ends lost 0 bases and 5 bases respectively, with 12 bases between them. CDR1 and CDR2 from the germline V gene are SGHTS and YDEGEE. The CDR3 sequence: CASSLGPYHDEQYF. Written as DNA, the CDR3 is TGTGCCAGCAGCTTGGGGCCGTATCACGACGAGCAGTACTTC.

CDR3 coding DNA: TGTGCCAGCAGTCCGACTAGCGGGATTACCTACAATGAGCAGTTCTTC. Its protein product is CASSPTSGITYNEQFF. The rearrangement uses TRBV28 and TRBJ2-1; 11 bases match TRBD2. CDR1 is MDHEN and CDR2 is SYDVKM in the germline V gene. V was pared by 5 bases and J by 2 bases, with 5 bases of the junction left unmatched. This CDR3 region has 16 residues.

This chain uses TRBV19 with TRBJ1-1; D gene ambiguous. V was cut by 1 base and J by 5 bases, with 11 bases left in between. Per the germline V gene, CDR1 is LNHDA and CDR2 is SQIVND (reference sequence). The CDR3 runs to 14 residues. This CDR3 is CASSIVPGSTEAFF. CDR3 bases: TGTGCCAGTAGTATAGTTCCAGGTTCAACTGAAGCTTTCTTT.

V is TRBV28 and J is TRBJ2-7, with 7 nucleotides matching TRBD1. This CDR3 has 15 residues. Germline assignment: CDR1 MDHEN and CDR2 SYDVKM. Trimming cost V 5 bases and J 0 bases; bases outside gene matches: 7. The CDR3 region is CASSPPKGASYEQYF. CDR3 nucleotides: TGTGCCAGCAGTCCCCCGAAGGGGGCCTCCTACGAGCAGTACTTC.

This chain's CDR3 is CASLLGGNIQYF. The CDR3 DNA follows: TGTGCCAGCCTCTTAGGGGGAAACATTCAGTACTTC. The chain uses TRBV11-2 and TRBJ2-4; the D gene is possibly TRBD1 (6 bases). Germline CDR1 reads SGHAT; CDR2 reads FQNNGV. The length of the CDR3 is 12 residues. With 8 bases removed from V and 6 bases from J, the gap between germline ends came to 11 bases.

Worth noting for this clone: The same CDR3 is also encoded by other DNA sequences in this sample. CDR3 DNA: TGTGCCAGCAGTTTAAGACTTTCTAGCACAGATACGCAGTATTTT. As protein: CASSLRLSSTDTQYF. The J gene is TRBJ2-3, the V gene TRBV27, with D hard to call. With 2 bases removed from V and 0 bases from J, the gap between germline ends came to 9 bases. The CDR3 extends over 15 amino acids. Germline V gene lookup returns CDR1 MNHEY and CDR2 SMNVEV (reference sequence).

In this sample, this clone turned up once. The rearrangement joins TRBV11-3 to TRBJ2-3, with 10 positions matching TRBD1. The CDR3 runs to 15 residues. With 5 bases clipped from V and 3 bases from J, the junction kept 5 bases outside the gene matches. Germline-derived CDR1 and CDR2 are SGHNT and YENEEA. DNA for the CDR3: TGTGCCAGCAGCCCGGGACAGGGGTGGACAGATACGCAGTATTTT. Its protein is CASSPGQGWTDTQYF.

This chain joins TRBV27 and TRBJ2-5; D gene ambiguous. Trimming stripped 5 bases from V and 0 bases from J, with 16 bases between. This CDR3 contains 16 residues. Germline CDR1 MNHEY, CDR2 SMNVEV (reference sequence). The CDR3 loop reads CASSPLLTSYQETQYF. CDR3 nucleotides: TGTGCCAGCAGTCCCCTCCTGACATCGTACCAAGAGACCCAGTACTTC.

V usage is TRBV27 and J usage is TRBJ2-1; TRBD2 aligns across 9 bases. The CDR3 contains 15 residues. CDR1 and CDR2 (germline): MNHEY, SMNVEV (reference sequence). J lost 1 base, V lost 7 bases, and 5 bases had no gene match. This chain's CDR3 is CASKVAGVSYNEQFF. The CDR3 coding sequence is TGTGCCAGCAAAGTAGCGGGAGTATCCTACAATGAGCAGTTCTTC.

This sequence joins TRBV11-2 and TRBJ2-1, with 11 bases matching TRBD2. Germline-derived CDR1 and CDR2 are SGHAT and FQNNGV. This CDR3 has 18 amino acids. V lost 0 bases, J lost 1 base, and 5 bases stayed unmatched. The CDR3 bases are TGTGCCAGCAGCTTAGAAACTAGCGGGAGAGGGTCCTACAATGAGCAGTTCTTC. Translating gives CASSLETSGRGSYNEQFF.

The chain combines TRBV7-6 with TRBJ2-1; TRBD1 or TRBD2 may be the D gene (5 bases each). CDR3 length equals 15 residues. Germline CDR1 SGHVS, CDR2 FNYEAQ. The V and J ends lost 1 base and 6 bases respectively, with 13 bases between them. In DNA form, the CDR3 reads TGTGCCAGCAGCTTAGACCACGGGACGGCCAATGAGCAGTTCTTC. The encoded protein is CASSLDHGTANEQFF.